Below, 15 T cell receptor beta chains from the same sample are listed, as sequenced in a study of shared T cell receptors in the human thymus. Measured with immunoSEQ multiplex PCR; TCRdb has only the in-frame clones, and not every one. The table shows 630,000 or so clones, with around 87% occurring only once. In addition, the sample was reused for a study of human thymus T cells.

Material: thymocytes. The source is a boy under two years old with a congenital heart defect.

This sequence joins TRBV2 and TRBJ2-5, with D maybe TRBD2 (5 bases). The germline gives CDR1 SNHLY, CDR2 FYNNEI. V gave up 0 bases and J gave up 7 bases, with 18 bases separating them. This CDR3 region has 16 residues. CDR3 sequence: CASSEAVRQPAGTQYF. CDR3 bases: TGTGCCAGCAGTGAAGCAGTAAGGCAGCCCGCGGGGACCCAGTACTTC.

V usage is TRBV4-3 and J usage is TRBJ2-1, with a weak D call TRBD2 (5 bases). The CDR3 covers 16 residues. V was shortened by 0 bases and J by 2 bases, with 11 bases between the two germline ends. Germline V lookup: CDR1 LGHNA, CDR2 YSLEER. CDR3 sequence: CASSQDHPAAYNEQFF. CDR3 nucleotide sequence: TGCGCCAGCAGCCAAGATCATCCAGCGGCCTACAATGAGCAGTTCTTC.

The chain carries TRBV9 and TRBJ2-7; 10 bases align to TRBD2. Germline V gives CDR1 SGDLS, CDR2 YYNGEE. This CDR3 has 14 amino acids. Losses at the gene ends were 5 bases for V and 7 bases for J; bases not matched to a gene: 9. The CDR3, as DNA: TGTGCCAGCAGTGTCCAAGCGGGAGGGATAGAGCAGTACTTC. Protein sequence: CASSVQAGGIEQYF.

The CDR3 reads CASTRTKRAANTEAFF. CDR3 nucleotide sequence: TGCGCCAGCACCCGCACCAAGCGCGCGGCGAACACTGAAGCTTTCTTT. The rearrangement joins TRBV4-3 to TRBJ1-1; no definite D call. This CDR3 is 16 amino acids long. In germline, CDR1 is LGHNA, CDR2 YSLEER. Trimming cost V 7 bases and J 1 base, with 19 bases left between them.

The sample holds one count of this clone. The chain employs TRBV12-5 and TRBJ2-7; the D gene is possibly TRBD1 (5 bases). Trimming left V 6 bases short and J 2 bases short, with 17 bases between. The germline CDR1 and CDR2 sequences are LGHNT and FRNRAP. The CDR3 sequence is 15 residues long. The CDR3 region has the DNA TGTGCTAGTGGGTCACCGAACAGGCCAGCCTACGAGCAGTACTTC. Translating gives CASGSPNRPAYEQYF.

This chain joins TRBV5-4 and TRBJ1-3; D may be TRBD1 (6 bases). The V gene lost 9 bases and the J gene lost 4 bases, with 11 bases spanning the gap. The CDR3 has 12 residues. Germline lookup yields CDR1 SGHNT and CDR2 YYREEE (reference sequence). The CDR3 reads CATGGGGNTIYF. CDR3 coding DNA: TGTGCCACGGGGGGGGGCGGAAACACCATATATTTT. The full variable domain, rest sourced from reference TRBV5-4 and TRBJ1-3, is ETGVTQSPTHLIKTRGQQVTLRCSSQSGHNTVSWYQQALGQGPQFIFQYYREEENGRGNFPPRFSGLQFPNYSSELNVNALELDDSALYLCATGGGGNTIYFGEGSWLTVV.

The chain joins TRBV7-9 to TRBJ2-5; no definite D call. The CDR3 is 16 amino acids. The germline V gene encodes CDR1 SEHNR and CDR2 FQNEAQ (reference sequence). V shed 0 bases and J shed 5 bases, with 16 bases lying between them. As DNA, the CDR3 is TGTGCCAGCAGCTTAGCAGATGGTAAAGAGCCGGAGACCCAGTACTTC. Translation gives CASSLADGKEPETQYF.

The genes are TRBV4-2 and TRBJ2-7, with 12 nucleotides matching TRBD2. There are 15 residues in the CDR3. Per the germline V gene, CDR1 is LGHNA and CDR2 is YNFKEQ. V was pared by 0 bases and J by 6 bases, with 3 bases of the junction left unmatched. The CDR3 region has the DNA TGTGCCAGCAGCCAAGATCTAGCGGGGGGGATCGAGCAGTACTTC. This encodes CASSQDLAGGIEQYF.

In nucleotides, the CDR3 is TGTGCCAGCAGCCTCGCTTTGACAGGGGGTTCTGGGGCCAACGTCCTGACTTTC. Translated, it gives CASSLALTGGSGANVLTF. The chain employs TRBV7-2 and TRBJ2-6; 9 bases fit TRBD1. The length of the CDR3 is 18 residues. V dropped 5 bases and J dropped 1; count of bases not matched to a gene: 9. Per germline, CDR1 SGHTA and CDR2 FQGNSA.

The J gene is TRBJ2-3, the V gene TRBV7-3, with D possibly matching TRBD2 (5 bases). The germline gives CDR1 SGHTA, CDR2 FQGTGA. V was clipped by 1 base and J by 0 bases, with 17 bases between them. This CDR3 spans 18 amino acids. CDR3 bases: TGTGCCAGCAGCTTAAACGAACGGGAAAAAACTAGCACAGATACGCAGTATTTT. Translation: CASSLNEREKTSTDTQYF.

V is TRBV5-1 and J is TRBJ2-2; the D is unclear. The V end was cut by 4 bases, the J end by 2 bases, with 12 bases between. The CDR3 runs 15 residues. Germline loops: CDR1 SGHRS, CDR2 YFSETQ. The CDR3 loop reads CASSKLGANTGELFF. CDR3 coding DNA: TGCGCCAGCAGCAAGCTTGGAGCAAACACCGGGGAGCTGTTTTTT.

The J gene is TRBJ2-7, the V gene TRBV23-1; TRBD1 agrees at 10 bases. TRBV23-1 is treated as an ORF (open reading frame) with a function not yet certain. Unmatched junction bases numbered 13, after V lost 11 bases and J lost 6 bases. The CDR3 spans 14 residues. CDR3 protein: CAGPRDRGLCEQYF. The CDR3 region has the DNA TGCGCCGGGCCCCGGGACAGGGGACTTTGCGAGCAGTACTTC.

This clone came up a few times. This chain links TRBV19 with TRBJ2-7; possible D gene TRBD2, 6 bases. Deletions cut 6 bases from V and 5 bases from J, with 8 bases between. The CDR3 has 11 amino acids. The germline gives CDR1 LNHDA, CDR2 SQIVND (reference sequence). As DNA, the CDR3 is TGTGCCAGTAGGGAGGGGAACGAGCAGTACTTC. It translates to CASREGNEQYF.

In this sample, this clone turned up a few times. This rearrangement joins TRBV6-5 to TRBJ1-2, with TRBD1 as a possible D gene (5 bases). V was pared by 2 bases and J by 8 bases, with 18 bases between. The CDR3 totals 15 residues. CDR1 is MNHEY, CDR2 SVGAGI, per germline. The CDR3 here is CASSYQAGRKEGYTF. The CDR3 DNA follows: TGTGCCAGCAGTTACCAGGCAGGGCGCAAGGAGGGCTACACCTTC.

The chain recombines TRBV5-5 with TRBJ2-7; TRBD1 might be the D (6 bases). Trimming took 5 bases from V and 3 from J, leaving 12 bases between them. From germline, CDR1 is SGHKS and CDR2 YYEKEE (reference sequence). The CDR3 covers 13 residues. CDR3 nucleotide sequence: TGTGCCAGCAGAAAACAGGGATTCTACGAGCAGTACTTC. Protein: CASRKQGFYEQYF.